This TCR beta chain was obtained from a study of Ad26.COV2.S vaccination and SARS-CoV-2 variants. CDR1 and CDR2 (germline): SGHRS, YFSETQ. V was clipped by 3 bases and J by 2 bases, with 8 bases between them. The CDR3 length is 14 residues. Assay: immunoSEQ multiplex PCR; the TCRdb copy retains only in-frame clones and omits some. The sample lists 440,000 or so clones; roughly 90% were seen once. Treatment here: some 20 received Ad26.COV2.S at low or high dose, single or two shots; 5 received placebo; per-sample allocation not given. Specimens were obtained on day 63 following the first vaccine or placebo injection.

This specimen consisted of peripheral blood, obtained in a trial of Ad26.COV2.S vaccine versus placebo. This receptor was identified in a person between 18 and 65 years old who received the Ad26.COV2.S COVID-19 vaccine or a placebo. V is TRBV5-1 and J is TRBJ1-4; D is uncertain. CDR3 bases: TGCGCCAGCAGCTGGGGAGGTACTAATGAAAAACTGTTTTTT. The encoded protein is CASSWGGTNEKLFF.